These 2 T cell receptor beta chains originate from one sample sequenced in a study of tumor-infiltrating lymphocytes in primary liver carcinoma. Researchers generated TCR beta cDNA from about 460 ng of total RNA, relying on a constant-region primer. Three nested multiplex PCR rounds of slightly modified ARM-PCR generated TCR beta libraries. Amplification in the first two PCR rounds was performed using TRBV1-TRBV30 forward primers and a C-beta reverse primer for 10 cycles each. Each CDR3 protein gets one entry after TCRdb re-called the multiplex PCR reads with MiXCR. The table has about 120,000 distinct CDR3 sequences, 55% to 70% seen once. From about 20-30 mg of unsorted bulk tissue, DNA and RNA were co-extracted together. The sequencing sample was made of tumor-adjacent normal liver tissue. These receptors all stem from a woman aged 55-69 years with primary liver carcinoma and hepatitis B virus infection.

This clonotype was seen a single time. The CDR3 does not end in the conserved phenylalanine or tryptophan, so this is likely a read error. V usage is TRBV6-6 and J usage is TRBJ2-7; D perhaps matches TRBD1 (6 bases). The CDR3 has 13 residues. V was cut by 8 bases and J by 2 bases, with 13 bases left in between. The germline CDR1 and CDR2 sequences are MNHNY and SVGAGI (reference sequence). DNA of the CDR3: TGTGCCAGCTCAAAGGGGGAGACCTACGAGCAGTACTCC. Its translation is CASSKGETYEQYS.

Details on this clonotype: Being one base from a much bigger clone, this may be a read error. This sequence joins TRBV10-2 and TRBJ1-4; 7 bases fit TRBD1. Losses at the gene ends were 6 bases for V and 7 bases for J; bases not matched to a gene: 11. The CDR3 sequence is 15 residues long. The germline V gene has CDR1 WSHSY and CDR2 SAAADI. CDR3 DNA sequence: TGCGCCAGCAGACAACAGGGGATGGCGAGTGAAAAACTGTTTTTT. Residues: CASRQQGMASEKLFF.